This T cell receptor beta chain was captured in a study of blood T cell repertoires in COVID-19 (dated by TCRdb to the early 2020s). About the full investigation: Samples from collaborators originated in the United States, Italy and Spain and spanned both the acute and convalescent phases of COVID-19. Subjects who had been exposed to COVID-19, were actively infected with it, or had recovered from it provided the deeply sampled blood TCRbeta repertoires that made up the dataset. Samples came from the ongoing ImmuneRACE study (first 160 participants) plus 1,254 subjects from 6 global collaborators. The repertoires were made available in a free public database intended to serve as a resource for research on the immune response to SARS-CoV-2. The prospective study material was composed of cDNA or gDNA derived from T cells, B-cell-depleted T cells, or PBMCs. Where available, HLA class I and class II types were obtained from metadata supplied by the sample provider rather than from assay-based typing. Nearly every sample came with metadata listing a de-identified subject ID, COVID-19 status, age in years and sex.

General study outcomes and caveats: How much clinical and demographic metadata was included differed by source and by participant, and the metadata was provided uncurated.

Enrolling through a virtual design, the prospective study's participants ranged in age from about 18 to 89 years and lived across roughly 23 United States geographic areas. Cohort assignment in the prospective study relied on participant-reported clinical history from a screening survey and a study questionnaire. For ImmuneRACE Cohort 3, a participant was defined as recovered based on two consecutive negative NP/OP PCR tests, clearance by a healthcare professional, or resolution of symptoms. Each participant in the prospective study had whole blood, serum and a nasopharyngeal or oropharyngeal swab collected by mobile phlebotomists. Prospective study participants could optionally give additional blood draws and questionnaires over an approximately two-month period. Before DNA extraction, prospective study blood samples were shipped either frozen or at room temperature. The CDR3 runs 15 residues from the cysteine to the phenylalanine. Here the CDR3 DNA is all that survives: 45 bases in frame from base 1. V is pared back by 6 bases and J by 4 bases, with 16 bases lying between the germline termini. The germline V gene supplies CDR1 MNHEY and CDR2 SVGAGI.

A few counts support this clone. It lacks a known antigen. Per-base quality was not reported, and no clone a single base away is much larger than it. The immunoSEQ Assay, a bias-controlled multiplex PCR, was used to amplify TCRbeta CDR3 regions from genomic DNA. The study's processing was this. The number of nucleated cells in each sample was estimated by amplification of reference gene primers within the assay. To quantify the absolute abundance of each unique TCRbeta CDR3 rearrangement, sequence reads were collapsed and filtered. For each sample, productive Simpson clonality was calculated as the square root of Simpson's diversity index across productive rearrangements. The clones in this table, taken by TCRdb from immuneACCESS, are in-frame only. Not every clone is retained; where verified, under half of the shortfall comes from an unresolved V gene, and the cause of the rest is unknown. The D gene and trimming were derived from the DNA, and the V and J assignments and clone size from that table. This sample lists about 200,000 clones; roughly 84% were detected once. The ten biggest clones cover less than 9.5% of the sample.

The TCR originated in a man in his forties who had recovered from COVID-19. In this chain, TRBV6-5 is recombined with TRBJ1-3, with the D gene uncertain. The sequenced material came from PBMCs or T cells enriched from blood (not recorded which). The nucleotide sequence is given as TGTGCCAGCAGATCCTCGGCAGGTTGGGGAAACACCATATATTTT. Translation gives CASRSSAGWGNTIYF.